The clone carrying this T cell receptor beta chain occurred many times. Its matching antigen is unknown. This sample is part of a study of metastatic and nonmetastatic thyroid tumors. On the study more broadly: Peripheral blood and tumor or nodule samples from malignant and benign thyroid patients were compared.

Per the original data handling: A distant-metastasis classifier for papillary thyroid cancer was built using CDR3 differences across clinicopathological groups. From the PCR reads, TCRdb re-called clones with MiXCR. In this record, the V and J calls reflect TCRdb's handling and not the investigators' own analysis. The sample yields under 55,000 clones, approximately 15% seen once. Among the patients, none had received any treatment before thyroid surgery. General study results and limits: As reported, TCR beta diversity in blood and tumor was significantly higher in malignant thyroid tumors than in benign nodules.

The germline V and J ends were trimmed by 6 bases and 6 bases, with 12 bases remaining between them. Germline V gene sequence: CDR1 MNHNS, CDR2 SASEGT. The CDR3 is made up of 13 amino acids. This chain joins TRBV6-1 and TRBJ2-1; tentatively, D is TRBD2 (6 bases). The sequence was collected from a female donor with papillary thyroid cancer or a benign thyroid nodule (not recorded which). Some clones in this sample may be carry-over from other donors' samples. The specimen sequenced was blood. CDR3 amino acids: CASRGEASNEQFF. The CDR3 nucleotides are TGTGCCAGCAGGGGGGAGGCCTCCAATGAGCAGTTCTTC.